This record covers a single TCR beta chain. The antigen it binds to is not known. No quality values exist for individual bases; no much larger clone is one base distant. The library was generated by emulsion pairing. A second nested PCR with blocking oligos suppressed unpaired genes, then a third nested PCR added Illumina adaptors and barcodes. Each emulsion RT-PCR master mix held roughly 5,000-250,000 T cells and included C-region, Stepout and V-region primers. Emulsions were generated with the Micellula Emulsion and Purification Kit, and RT-PCR used Qiagen OneStep RT-PCR reagents. Pooled libraries were sequenced with paired-end 2 x 250 reads on an Illumina MiSeq. The paper's processing steps were these. In Galaxy, read pairs were joined and then clipped at the engineered overlap into separate alpha and beta files, and any unclipped reads were discarded. To assign alpha-beta pairs, the researchers used CompleteTCR, a MiTCR-based pipeline that relies on an R script to link chains sharing read cluster identifiers. TCR sequences that were observed only once, representing about 1-3%, were removed as potential sequencing errors. TCRdb reprocessed the public reads (quality trimming at Q25 with fastp, clone calling with MiXCR) and kept in-frame beta chains. For every CDR3 protein sequence, its rows merge into one entry that carries the most common genes and DNA. It is TCRdb's table, rather than the study itself, that gives the V and J calls and clone size. This sample has about 40,000 distinct CDR3 sequences in its table, and 45% to 50% of those were observed once. The ten biggest clones cover approximately 57% of the sample.

The data are from a study of T cell repertoires in breast cancer (dated by TCRdb to 2016 to 2017). Looking at the study overall: The study profiled tumors, lymph nodes and peripheral blood lymphocytes from breast cancer patients, plus peripheral blood from healthy control donors. ER+/PR+ status was present in the majority of the roughly 20 patient tumors that were analyzed for shared TCRs. The controls were nine healthy donors whose age range was similar to that of the patients. On average, roughly 520,000 sequences per sample and around 10 reads per input cell were obtained by sequencing. The study reasoned that TCRs shared between breast cancer patients would target shared antigens, given breast cancer's low mutational burden and rare common mutations. Tumors and tumor-involved lymph nodes were minced, digested with Liberase and DNase, and then passed through 70-um and 40-um filters. Tumor-free lymph nodes were processed without enzymatic digestion, and Ficoll was used to separate blood samples. Results the study describes overall, beyond this receptor: Sentinel lymph nodes involved by tumor shared about fourfold more TCRs with matched tumor repertoires than tumor-free nodes did (approximately 7.2% versus 1.8%). Fewer than 20 TCR pairs were shared across seven or more patient tumors and rarely found in control blood, suggesting possible tumor specificity. Emulsion RT-PCR was considered qualitative rather than quantitative, since transcript abundance and primer differences skewed clone recovery. Genuine antitumor clones may have been missed because singleton TCRs were discarded and only part of each tumor was sampled. TRBV7 predominated among shared TCRs, which may reflect tumor recognition or a mispriming bias from eight TRBV7 primers. Shared TCRs were encoded by various nucleotide sequences, which suggests selection and expansion based on antigen.

V trim: 4 bases; J trim: 6 bases; unmatched bases: 8. CDR1 is given as SEHNR and CDR2 as FQNEAQ, both from the germline V gene (reference sequence). The CDR3, from cysteine to phenylalanine, totals 15 residues. Left in the record is the CDR3 DNA by itself, 45 bases read in frame from the first base. To analyze paired alpha-beta TCRs of CD8+ T cells, the study used an expanded emulsion RT-PCR method with primers covering all TCR V genes. Before emulsion RT-PCR, CD8+ T cells were isolated with a CD8 positive selection kit and incubated overnight in roughly 9.1 IU/mL IL-2. The origin of this receptor is a pool of human donors with breast cancer or a healthy control (not recorded which). The rearranged chain carries TRBV7-9 and TRBJ2-3, and 9 junction bases match TRBD1. Source material: CD8+ T cells. CDR3 protein: CASSWVQGAQDTQYF. The sequenced DNA is TGTGCCAGCAGCTGGGTACAGGGGGCCCAGGATACGCAGTATTTT.